This TCR beta chain came from a study of blood T cell repertoires in COVID-19. Study-wide context: There were acute and convalescent COVID-19 samples, and they came from the United States, Italy and Spain.

CDR3 length equals 12 residues. V shed 6 bases and J shed 6 bases, with 8 bases lying between them. Per the authors' pipeline: Estimated nucleated cell counts came from reference gene primer amplification. Libraries were prepared by immunoSEQ multiplex PCR; TCRdb keeps only in-frame clonotypes and omits some of them. Clone size and V and J calls were adopted from that table, with D and trimming inferred from the DNA. The sample lists around 700,000 clones, just under 90% occurring once. The source is a woman between 18 and 30 years old with acute or convalescent COVID-19. The source material was peripheral blood. The chain recombines TRBV12-3 or TRBV12-4 with TRBJ2-2; D call uncertain. In DNA form, the CDR3 reads TGTGCCAGCAGCTCCCAGGCCGGGGAGCTGTTTTTT. It encodes CASSSQAGELFF.